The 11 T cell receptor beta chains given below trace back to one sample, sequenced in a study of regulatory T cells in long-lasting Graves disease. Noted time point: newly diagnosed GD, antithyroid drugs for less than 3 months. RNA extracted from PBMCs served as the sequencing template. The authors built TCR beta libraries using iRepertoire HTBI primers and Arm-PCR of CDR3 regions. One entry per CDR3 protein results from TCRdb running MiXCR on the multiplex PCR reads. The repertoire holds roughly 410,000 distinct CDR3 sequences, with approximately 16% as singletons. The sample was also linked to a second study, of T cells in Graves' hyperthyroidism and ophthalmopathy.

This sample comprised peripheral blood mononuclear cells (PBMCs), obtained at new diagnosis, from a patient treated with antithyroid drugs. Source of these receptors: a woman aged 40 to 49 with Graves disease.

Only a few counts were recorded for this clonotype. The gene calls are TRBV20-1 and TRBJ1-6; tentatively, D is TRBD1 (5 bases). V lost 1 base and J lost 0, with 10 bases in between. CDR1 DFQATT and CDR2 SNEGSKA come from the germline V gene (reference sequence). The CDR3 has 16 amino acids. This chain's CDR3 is CSARGGASSYNSPLHF. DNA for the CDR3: TGCAGTGCTAGAGGTGGGGCCTCCTCCTATAATTCACCCCTCCACTTT.

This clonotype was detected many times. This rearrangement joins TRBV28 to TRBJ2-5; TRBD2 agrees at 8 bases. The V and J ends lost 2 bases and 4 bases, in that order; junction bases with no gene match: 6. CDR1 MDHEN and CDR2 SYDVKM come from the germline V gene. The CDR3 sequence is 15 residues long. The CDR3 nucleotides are TGTGCCAGCAGTTTAGGCACTAGCGGAGGAGAGACCCAGTACTTC. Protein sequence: CASSLGTSGGETQYF.

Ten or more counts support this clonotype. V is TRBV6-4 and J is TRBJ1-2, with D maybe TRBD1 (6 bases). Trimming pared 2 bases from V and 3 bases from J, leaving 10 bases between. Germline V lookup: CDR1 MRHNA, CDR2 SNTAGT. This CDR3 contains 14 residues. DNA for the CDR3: TGTGCCAGCAGTGACGGGGGGGCGGACTATGGCTACACCTTC. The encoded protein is CASSDGGADYGYTF.

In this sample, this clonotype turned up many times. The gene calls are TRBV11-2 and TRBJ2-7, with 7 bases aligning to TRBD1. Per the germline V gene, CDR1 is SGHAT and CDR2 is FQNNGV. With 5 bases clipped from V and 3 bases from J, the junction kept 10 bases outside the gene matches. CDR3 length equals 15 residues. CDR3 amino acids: CASSLTGDSLYEQYF. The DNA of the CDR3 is TGTGCCAGCAGCCTCACCGGGGACAGTCTCTACGAGCAGTACTTC.

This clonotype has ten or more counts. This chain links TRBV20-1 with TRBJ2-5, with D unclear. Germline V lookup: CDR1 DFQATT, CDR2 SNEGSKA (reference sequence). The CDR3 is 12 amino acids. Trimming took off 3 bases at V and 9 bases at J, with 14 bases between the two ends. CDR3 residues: CSASRPPEAQYF. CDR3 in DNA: TGCAGTGCTAGTCGGCCCCCCGAGGCCCAGTACTTC.

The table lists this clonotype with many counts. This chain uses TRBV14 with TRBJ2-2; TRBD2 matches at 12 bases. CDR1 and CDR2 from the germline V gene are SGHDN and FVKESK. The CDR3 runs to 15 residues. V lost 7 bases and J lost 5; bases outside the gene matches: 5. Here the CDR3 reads CASTLTSGSTGELFF. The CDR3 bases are TGTGCCAGCACCCTGACTAGCGGGAGTACCGGGGAGCTGTTTTTT.

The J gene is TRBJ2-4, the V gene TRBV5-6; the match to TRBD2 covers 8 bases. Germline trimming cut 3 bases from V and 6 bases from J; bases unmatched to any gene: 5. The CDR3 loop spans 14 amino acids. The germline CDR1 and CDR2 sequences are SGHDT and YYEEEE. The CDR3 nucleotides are TGTGCCAGCAGCTGGGGACTAGGAGTAAACATTCAGTACTTC. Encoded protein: CASSWGLGVNIQYF.

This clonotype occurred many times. CDR3 sequence (DNA): TGTGCCAGCAGCCGCCTCGTCTTAGGCGAGCAGTACTTC. It is translated as CASSRLVLGEQYF. The chain has TRBV14 and TRBJ2-7; D remains unclear. The length of the CDR3 is 13 residues. The ends were cut back, 4 bases at V and 6 bases at J, with 13 bases in the middle. Germline CDR1 is SGHDN and CDR2 is FVKESK.

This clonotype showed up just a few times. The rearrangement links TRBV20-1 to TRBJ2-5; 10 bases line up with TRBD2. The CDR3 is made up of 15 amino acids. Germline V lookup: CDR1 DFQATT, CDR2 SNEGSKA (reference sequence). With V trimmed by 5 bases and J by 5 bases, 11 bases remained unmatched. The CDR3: CSALPGLAAWETQYF. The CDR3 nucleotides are TGCAGTGCTCTACCAGGACTAGCGGCCTGGGAGACCCAGTACTTC.

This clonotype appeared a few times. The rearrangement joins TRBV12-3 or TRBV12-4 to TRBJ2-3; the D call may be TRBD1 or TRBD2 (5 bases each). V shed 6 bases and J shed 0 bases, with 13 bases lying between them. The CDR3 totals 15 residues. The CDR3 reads CASSYGGDSTDTQYF. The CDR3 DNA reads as TGTGCCAGCAGCTATGGGGGAGACAGCACAGATACGCAGTATTTT.

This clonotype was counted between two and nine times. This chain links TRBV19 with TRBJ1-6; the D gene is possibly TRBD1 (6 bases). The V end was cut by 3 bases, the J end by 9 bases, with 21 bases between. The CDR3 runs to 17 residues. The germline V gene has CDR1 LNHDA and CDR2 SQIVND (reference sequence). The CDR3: CASSITLRTAVISPLHF. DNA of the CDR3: TGTGCCAGTAGTATTACCTTAAGGACAGCGGTCATTTCACCCCTCCACTTT.